This T cell receptor (beta chain) was identified during a study of Ad26.COV2.S vaccination and SARS-CoV-2 variants. Study-wide results and limits: Vaccinated individuals (as opposed to placebo recipients) had higher spike-specific TCR breadth. Vaccinated and placebo-treated recipients had similar non-spike TCR breadth. Using TCR breadth and depth analyses may have led to underestimated total T cell responses.

Comments on this clone: Its specificity is unknown.

Described treatment: roughly 20 received Ad26.COV2.S at low or high dose, single or two shots; about five received placebo; per-sample allocation not given. All samples were drawn on day 63, counting from the first vaccine or placebo injection. Trimming stripped 4 bases from V and 4 bases from J, with 17 bases between. The germline V gene encodes CDR1 LNHDA and CDR2 SQIVND (reference sequence). The CDR3 has 15 amino acids. Data came from immunoSEQ multiplex PCR; TCRdb stores just in-frame clones and leaves some out. This table has about 460,000 clones, 80% to 90% appearing once. The receptor was isolated from a person between 18 and 59 years old who received the Ad26.COV2.S COVID-19 vaccine or a placebo. This specimen was peripheral blood, taken in a trial of Ad26.COV2.S vaccine versus placebo. The V call is TRBV19, the J call TRBJ2-7, with a possible D match to TRBD2 (7 bases). CDR3 sequence (DNA): TGTGCCAGTAGTAGGGAGGGGGGGGCCCGGTACGAGCAGTACTTC. This sequence encodes CASSREGGARYEQYF.